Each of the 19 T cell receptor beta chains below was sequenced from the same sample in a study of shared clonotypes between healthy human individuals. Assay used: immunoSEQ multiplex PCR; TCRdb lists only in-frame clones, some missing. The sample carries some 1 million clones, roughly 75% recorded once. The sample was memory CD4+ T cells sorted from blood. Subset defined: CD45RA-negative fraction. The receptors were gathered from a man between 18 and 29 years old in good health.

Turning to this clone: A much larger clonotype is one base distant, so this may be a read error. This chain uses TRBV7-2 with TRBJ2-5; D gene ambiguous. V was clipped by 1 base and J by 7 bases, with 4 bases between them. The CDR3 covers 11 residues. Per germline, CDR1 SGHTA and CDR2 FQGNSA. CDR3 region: CASSLVGTQYF. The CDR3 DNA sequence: TGTGCCAGCAGCTTAGTGGGGACCCAGTACTTC. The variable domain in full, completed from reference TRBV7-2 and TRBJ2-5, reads GAGVSQSPSNKVTEKGKDVELRCDPISGHTALYWYRQSLGQGLEFLIYFQGNSAPDKSGLPSDRFSAERTGGSVSTLTIQRTQQEDSAVYLCASSLVGTQYFGPGTRLLVL.

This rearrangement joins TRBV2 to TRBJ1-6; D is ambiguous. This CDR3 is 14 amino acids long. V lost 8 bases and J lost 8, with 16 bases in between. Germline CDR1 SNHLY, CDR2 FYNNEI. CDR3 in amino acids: CASLINGRDSPLHF. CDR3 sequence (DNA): TGTGCCAGCCTAATAAATGGAAGAGATTCACCCCTCCACTTT. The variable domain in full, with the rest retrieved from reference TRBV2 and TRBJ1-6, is EPEVTQTPSHQVTQMGQEVILRCVPISNHLYFYWYRQILGQKVEFLVSFYNNEISEKSEIFDDQFSVERPDGSNFTLKIRSTKLEDSAMYFCASLINGRDSPLHFGNGTRLTVT.

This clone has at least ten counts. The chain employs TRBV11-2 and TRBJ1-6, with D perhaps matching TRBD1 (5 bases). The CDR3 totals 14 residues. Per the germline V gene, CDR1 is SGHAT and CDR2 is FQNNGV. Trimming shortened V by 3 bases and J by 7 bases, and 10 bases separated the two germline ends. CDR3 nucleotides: TGTGCCAGCAGCTTTCAGGGCGTAAATTCACCCCTCCACTTT. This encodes CASSFQGVNSPLHF.

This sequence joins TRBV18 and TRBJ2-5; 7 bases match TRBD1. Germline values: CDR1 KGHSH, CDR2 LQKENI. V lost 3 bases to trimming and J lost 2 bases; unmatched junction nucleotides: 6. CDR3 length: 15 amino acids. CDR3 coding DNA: TGTGCCAGCTCACCCAACACAGGGGTACAAGAGACCCAGTACTTC. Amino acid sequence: CASSPNTGVQETQYF.

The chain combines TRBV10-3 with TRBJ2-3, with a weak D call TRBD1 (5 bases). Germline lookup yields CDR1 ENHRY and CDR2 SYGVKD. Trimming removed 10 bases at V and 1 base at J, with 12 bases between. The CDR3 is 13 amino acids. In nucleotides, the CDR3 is TGTGCCACCAGGGTTTGGGGCACAGATACGCAGTATTTT. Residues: CATRVWGTDTQYF.

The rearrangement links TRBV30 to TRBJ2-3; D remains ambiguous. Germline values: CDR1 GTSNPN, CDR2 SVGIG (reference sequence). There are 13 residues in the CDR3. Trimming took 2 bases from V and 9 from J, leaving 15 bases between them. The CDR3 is CAWSPAIPETQYF. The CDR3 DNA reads TGTGCCTGGAGTCCCGCTATACCGGAAACGCAGTATTTT.

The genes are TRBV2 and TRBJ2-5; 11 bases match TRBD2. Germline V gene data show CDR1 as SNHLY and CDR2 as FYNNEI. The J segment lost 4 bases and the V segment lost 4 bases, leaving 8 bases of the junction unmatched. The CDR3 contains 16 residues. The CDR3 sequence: CASSGLAGHSPETQYF. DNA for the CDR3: TGTGCCAGCAGTGGACTAGCGGGACATTCCCCAGAGACCCAGTACTTC.

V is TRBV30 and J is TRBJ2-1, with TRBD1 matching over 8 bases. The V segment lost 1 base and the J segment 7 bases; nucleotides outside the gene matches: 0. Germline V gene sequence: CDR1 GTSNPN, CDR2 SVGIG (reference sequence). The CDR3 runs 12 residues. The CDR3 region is CAWSDRGNEQFF. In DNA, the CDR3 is TGTGCCTGGAGTGACAGGGGGAATGAGCAGTTCTTC.

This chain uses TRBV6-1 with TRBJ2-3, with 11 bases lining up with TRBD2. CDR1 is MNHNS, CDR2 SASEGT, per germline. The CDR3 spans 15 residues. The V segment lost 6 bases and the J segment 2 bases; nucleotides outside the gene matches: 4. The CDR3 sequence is CASRRLAGFTDTQYF. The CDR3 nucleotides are TGTGCCAGCAGGAGACTAGCGGGGTTCACAGATACGCAGTATTTT.

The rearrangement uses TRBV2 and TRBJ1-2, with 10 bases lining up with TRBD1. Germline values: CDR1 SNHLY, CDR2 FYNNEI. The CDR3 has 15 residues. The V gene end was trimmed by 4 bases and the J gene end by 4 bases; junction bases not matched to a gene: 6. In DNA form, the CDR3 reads TGTGCCAGCAGTGCGGGACAGGGGTCCGGCTATGGCTACACCTTC. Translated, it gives CASSAGQGSGYGYTF.

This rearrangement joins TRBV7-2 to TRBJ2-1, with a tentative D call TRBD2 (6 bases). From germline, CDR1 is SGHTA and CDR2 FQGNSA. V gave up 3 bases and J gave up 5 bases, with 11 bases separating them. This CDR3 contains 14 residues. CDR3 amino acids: CASSLAGTDNEQFF. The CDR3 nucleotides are TGTGCCAGCAGCTTGGCCGGGACTGACAATGAGCAGTTCTTC.

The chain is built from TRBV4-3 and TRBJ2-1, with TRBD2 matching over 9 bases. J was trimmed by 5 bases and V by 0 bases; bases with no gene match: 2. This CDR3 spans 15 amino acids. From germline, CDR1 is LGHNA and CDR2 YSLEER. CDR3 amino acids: CASSQELAGNNEQFF. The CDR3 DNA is TGCGCCAGCAGCCAAGAGCTAGCGGGGAACAATGAGCAGTTCTTC.

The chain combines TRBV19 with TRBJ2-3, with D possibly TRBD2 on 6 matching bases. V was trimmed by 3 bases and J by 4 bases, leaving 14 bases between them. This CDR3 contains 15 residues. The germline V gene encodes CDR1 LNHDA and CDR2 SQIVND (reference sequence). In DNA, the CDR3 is TGTGCCAGTAGTATTGTTGTCGGGGGTTCAGATACGCAGTATTTT. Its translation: CASSIVVGGSDTQYF.

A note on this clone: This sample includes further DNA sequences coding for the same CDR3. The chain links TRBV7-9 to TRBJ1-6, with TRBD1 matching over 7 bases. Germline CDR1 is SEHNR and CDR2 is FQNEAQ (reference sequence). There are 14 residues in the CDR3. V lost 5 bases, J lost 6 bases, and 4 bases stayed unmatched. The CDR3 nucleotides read TGTGCCAGCAGCCTTACAGGGGTTAATTCACCCCTCCACTTT. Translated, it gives CASSLTGVNSPLHF.

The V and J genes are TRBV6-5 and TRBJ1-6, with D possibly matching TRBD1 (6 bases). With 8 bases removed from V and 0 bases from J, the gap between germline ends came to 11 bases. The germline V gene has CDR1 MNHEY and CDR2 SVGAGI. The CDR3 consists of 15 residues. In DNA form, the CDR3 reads TGTGCCAGCGGGCAGGACAGCTCCTATAATTCACCCCTCCACTTT. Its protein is CASGQDSSYNSPLHF.

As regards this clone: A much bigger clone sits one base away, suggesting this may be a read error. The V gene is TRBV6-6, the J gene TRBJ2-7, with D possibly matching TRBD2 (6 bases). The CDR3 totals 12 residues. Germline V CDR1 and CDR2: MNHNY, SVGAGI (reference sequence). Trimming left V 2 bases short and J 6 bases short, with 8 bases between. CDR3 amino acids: CASSYVGGEQYF. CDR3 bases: TGTGCCAGCAGTTACGTGGGGGGCGAGCAGTACTTC.

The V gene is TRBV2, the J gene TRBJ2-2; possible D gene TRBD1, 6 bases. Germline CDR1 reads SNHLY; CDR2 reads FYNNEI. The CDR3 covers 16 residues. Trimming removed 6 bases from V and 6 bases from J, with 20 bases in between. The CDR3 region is CASSQIGGRQAGELFF. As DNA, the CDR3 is TGTGCCAGCAGCCAAATAGGTGGTAGACAGGCCGGGGAGCTGTTTTTT.

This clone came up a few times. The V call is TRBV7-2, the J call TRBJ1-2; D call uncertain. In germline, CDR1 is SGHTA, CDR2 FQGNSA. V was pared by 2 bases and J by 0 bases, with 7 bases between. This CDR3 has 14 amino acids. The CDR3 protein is CASSLSQANYGYTF. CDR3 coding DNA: TGTGCCAGCAGCTTATCTCAGGCTAACTATGGCTACACCTTC. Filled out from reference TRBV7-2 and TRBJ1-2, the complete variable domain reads GAGVSQSPSNKVTEKGKDVELRCDPISGHTALYWYRQSLGQGLEFLIYFQGNSAPDKSGLPSDRFSAERTGGSVSTLTIQRTQQEDSAVYLCASSLSQANYGYTFGSGTRLTVV.

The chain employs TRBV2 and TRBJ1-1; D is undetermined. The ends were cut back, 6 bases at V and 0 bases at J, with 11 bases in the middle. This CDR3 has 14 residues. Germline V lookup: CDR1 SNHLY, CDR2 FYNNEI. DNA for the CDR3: TGTGCCAGCAGATTTACAGAATTGAACACTGAAGCTTTCTTT. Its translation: CASRFTELNTEAFF.